Listed below are T cell receptor beta chains from one sample, sequenced in a study of sequential checkpoint blockade in melanoma. Measured with immunoSEQ multiplex PCR; TCRdb has only the in-frame clones, and not every one. The repertoire has 25,000 to 35,000 clones, less than 90% of them found once; the top ten carry 11% to 15%. The sample here was CD8+ T cells sorted from blood (inferred from file names), taken from a patient given nivolumab and ipilimumab in sequence. These receptors all come from a human donor with melanoma. Both conserved end residues are part of each CDR3. Each record gives: clone size, V gene, J gene, D gene, CDR3 DNA, CDR3 protein. D genes are given only for firm matches. Size is omitted from some rows. Given values are once, few, many or a class for expanded clones.

clone size: once; V gene: TRBV4-2; J gene: TRBJ2-7; D gene: TRBD1; CDR3 DNA: TGTGCCAGCAGCCAAGGACAGGGGGCTTACGAGCAGTACTTC; CDR3 protein: CASSQGQGAYEQYF
clone size: .; V gene: TRBV11-2; J gene: TRBJ2-1; D gene: TRBD2; CDR3 DNA: TGTGCCAGCAGTCATTCCACTAGCGGGAAGGTCTACAATGAGCAGTTCTTC; CDR3 protein: CASSHSTSGKVYNEQFF
clone size: .; V gene: TRBV5-1; J gene: TRBJ2-5; D gene: .; CDR3 DNA: TGCGCCAGCAGCTTGGCAGTAAGGCGGGAGACCCAGTACTTC; CDR3 protein: CASSLAVRRETQYF
clone size: .; V gene: TRBV7-9; J gene: TRBJ2-5; D gene: TRBD2; CDR3 DNA: TGTGCCAGCAGCCCGACTAGCGAAAAGACCCAGTACTTC; CDR3 protein: CASSPTSEKTQYF
clone size: few; V gene: TRBV19; J gene: TRBJ1-6; D gene: .; CDR3 DNA: TGTGCCAGTAGTATTCGCAGTGAAAATTCACCCCTCCACTTT; CDR3 protein: CASSIRSENSPLHF
clone size: once; V gene: TRBV7-4; J gene: TRBJ1-1; D gene: .; CDR3 DNA: TGTGCCAGCAGCTTAGAAACAGAGAATGAAGCTTTCTTT; CDR3 protein: CASSLETENEAFF
clone size: .; V gene: TRBV15; J gene: TRBJ2-3; D gene: .; CDR3 DNA: TGTGCCACCAGCAGAGTTGGGGGCGCCCCAGATACGCAGTATTTT; CDR3 protein: CATSRVGGAPDTQYF
clone size: .; V gene: TRBV4-2; J gene: TRBJ1-4; D gene: TRBD1; CDR3 DNA: TGTGCCAGCAGCCAAGGACAGGGGAAGGGAACTAATGAAAAACTGTTTTTT; CDR3 protein: CASSQGQGKGTNEKLFF
clone size: .; V gene: TRBV29-1; J gene: TRBJ2-1; D gene: TRBD2; CDR3 DNA: TGCAGCGCATGGGGGACTAGCGGGAATGAGCAGTTCTTC; CDR3 protein: CSAWGTSGNEQFF
clone size: .; V gene: TRBV27; J gene: TRBJ1-5; D gene: TRBD1; CDR3 DNA: TGTGCCAGCGCTTCCGGGACAGGGGCCCAGCCCCAGCATTTT; CDR3 protein: CASASGTGAQPQHF
clone size: .; V gene: TRBV27; J gene: TRBJ2-7; D gene: TRBD2; CDR3 DNA: TGTGCCAGCAGTCCGTCCGGCGGGAGTAGCTACGAGCAGTACTTC; CDR3 protein: CASSPSGGSSYEQYF
clone size: .; V gene: TRBV12-1; J gene: TRBJ2-5; D gene: .; CDR3 DNA: TGTGCCAGCAGCTTTCCAAAGGGACTCGGGGAGACCCAGTACTTC; CDR3 protein: CASSFPKGLGETQYF
clone size: few; V gene: TRBV7-9; J gene: TRBJ1-2; D gene: TRBD1; CDR3 DNA: TGTGCCAGCGGCGGGCTGGACAGGGAGAATGATGGCTACACCTTC; CDR3 protein: CASGGLDRENDGYTF
clone size: .; V gene: TRBV4-1; J gene: TRBJ1-1; D gene: .; CDR3 DNA: TGCGCCAGCAGCCATGGACAGCTGAACACTGAAGCTTTCTTT; CDR3 protein: CASSHGQLNTEAFF
clone size: .; V gene: TRBV15; J gene: TRBJ1-1; D gene: TRBD1; CDR3 DNA: TGTGCCACCAGCGGCCCGGGACAGGGGGCGTCTGAAGCTTTCTTT; CDR3 protein: CATSGPGQGASEAFF
clone size: .; V gene: TRBV6-5; J gene: TRBJ1-2; D gene: .; CDR3 DNA: TGTGCCAGCAGGACTACAGGGTATGGCTACACCTTC; CDR3 protein: CASRTTGYGYTF
clone size: .; V gene: TRBV10-1; J gene: TRBJ2-1; D gene: .; CDR3 DNA: TGCGCCAGCTTGTTCCAGGTCACCCCCCATGAGCAGTTCTTC; CDR3 protein: CASLFQVTPHEQFF
clone size: .; V gene: TRBV10-3; J gene: TRBJ1-1; D gene: .; CDR3 DNA: TGTGCCATCAGGGGGGCCGGGCATGATTGGGCTTTCTTT; CDR3 protein: CAIRGAGHDWAFF
clone size: .; V gene: TRBV27; J gene: TRBJ2-7; D gene: .; CDR3 DNA: TGTGCCAGCAGTTTAGGAGCGACCTACGAGCAGTACTTC; CDR3 protein: CASSLGATYEQYF
clone size: .; V gene: TRBV7-9; J gene: TRBJ2-1; D gene: TRBD1; CDR3 DNA: TGTGCCAGCAGCGTAGGACAGGGCGTATCCTACAATGAGCAGTTCTTC; CDR3 protein: CASSVGQGVSYNEQFF
clone size: .; V gene: TRBV19; J gene: TRBJ2-7; D gene: TRBD2; CDR3 DNA: TGTGCCAGTAGCCCGGGAGGGCCCTCGGGTGAGCAGTACTTC; CDR3 protein: CASSPGGPSGEQYF
clone size: .; V gene: TRBV9; J gene: TRBJ2-7; D gene: TRBD1; CDR3 DNA: TGTGCCAGCAGCCTAGGGCGGGACAGGGGAGAGCAGTACTTC; CDR3 protein: CASSLGRDRGEQYF
clone size: .; V gene: TRBV4-3; J gene: TRBJ2-1; D gene: .; CDR3 DNA: TGCGCCAGCAGCCAGCCGGACAGTGCAAGATACAATGAGCAGTTCTTC; CDR3 protein: CASSQPDSARYNEQFF
clone size: .; V gene: TRBV28; J gene: TRBJ2-5; D gene: .; CDR3 DNA: TGTGCCAGCAGTTTAGTGGCGGAGGGCCAAGAGACCCAGTACTTC; CDR3 protein: CASSLVAEGQETQYF
clone size: .; V gene: TRBV11-1; J gene: TRBJ2-5; D gene: TRBD1; CDR3 DNA: TGTGCCAGCAGCCGGGACAGTCAAGAGACCCAGTACTTC; CDR3 protein: CASSRDSQETQYF
clone size: few; V gene: TRBV28; J gene: TRBJ2-2; D gene: TRBD2; CDR3 DNA: TGTGCCAGCAGGTCATCTAGCGGGAGCAATACCGGGGAGCTGTTTTTT; CDR3 protein: CASRSSSGSNTGELFF
clone size: .; V gene: TRBV9; J gene: TRBJ1-2; D gene: .; CDR3 DNA: TGTGCCAGCAGCGACAGGGCTAACTATGGCTACACCTTC; CDR3 protein: CASSDRANYGYTF
clone size: .; V gene: TRBV4-3; J gene: TRBJ2-1; D gene: .; CDR3 DNA: TGCGCCAGCAGCCAAGTTAGGAGTGAGCAGTTCTTC; CDR3 protein: CASSQVRSEQFF
clone size: .; V gene: TRBV11-2; J gene: TRBJ1-2; D gene: .; CDR3 DNA: TGTGCCAGCAGCTTAGATTATACCGGTTCCACCTTC; CDR3 protein: CASSLDYTGSTF
clone size: few; V gene: TRBV21-1; J gene: TRBJ2-7; D gene: .; CDR3 DNA: TGTGCCAGCAGCAAAGCGACAGGGACAGAGCCTTACGAGCAGTACTTC; CDR3 protein: CASSKATGTEPYEQYF